The present entry profiles one T cell receptor beta chain with its context. Antigen: not known. In germline, CDR1 is ENHRY, CDR2 SYGVKD. The CDR3 runs to 13 residues. Deletions cut 5 bases from V and 4 bases from J, with 10 bases between. This sample is drawn from a study of T cell repertoires in cytomegalovirus infection. Study at large: Indications of both CMV infection and matching HLA type were provided by public TCR beta signatures. Study-wide results and limits: Cumulative frequency (of public TCR beta family members) identified carriers of CMV plus the relevant HLA.

TCRdb fed the reads into MiXCR, producing one record per CDR3 protein. The repertoire has hundreds of thousands of distinct CDR3 sequences, about 44% of them found once; the top ten carry about two fifths. The receptor comes from a human donor in good health (CMV status not recorded). Some clones in this sample may be carry-over from other donors' samples. The starting material was cultured PBMCs, obtained from culture after CMV antigen stimulation. The chain has TRBV10-3 and TRBJ2-3; tentatively, D is TRBD1 (5 bases). The CDR3 loop reads CAISSDRADTQYF. The CDR3 DNA sequence: TGTGCCATCAGTTCCGACAGAGCAGATACGCAGTATTTT.